The 5 T cell receptor beta chains presented below share a single source sample, sequenced in a study of vaccination and CD4 T cells after COVID-19. Oncomine TCR Beta short-read sequencing was applied to DNA from cultured CD4+ T cells. One entry per CDR3 protein, called by TCRdb with MiXCR from the PCR reads. The table shows over 15,000 distinct CDR3 sequences, with approximately 50% occurring only once. Their specific antigens are unknown. Treatment denoted: approximately 9-day PBMC culture with coronavirus spike peptide pools or control peptides (ViraFEST assay). The specimen comprised CD4+ T cells from blood, cultured in vitro, sampled before SARS-CoV-2 vaccination. Receptor source: a human donor who had recovered from COVID-19.

V and J are TRBV19 and TRBJ1-5; D is unclear. V was cut by 7 bases and J by 0 bases, with 16 bases left in between. This CDR3 has 16 amino acids. Germline V CDR1 and CDR2: LNHDA, SQIVND (reference sequence). The CDR3: CASTLSGSYSNQPQHF. In DNA, the CDR3 is TGTGCCAGTACCCTATCGGGCTCCTATAGCAATCAGCCCCAGCATTTT. Supplemented by reference TRBV19 and TRBJ1-5, the full variable domain reads DGGITQSPKYLFRKEGQNVTLSCEQNLNHDAMYWYRQDPGQGLRLIYYSQIVNDFQKGDIAEGYSVSREKKESFPLTVTSAQKNPTAFYLCASTLSGSYSNQPQHFGDGTRLSIL.

This clonotype was seen a handful of times. The chain combines TRBV27 with TRBJ1-2; TRBD1 agrees at 7 bases. This CDR3 comprises 16 residues. V gave up 5 bases and J gave up 7 bases; unmatched junction bases: 16. Germline assignment: CDR1 MNHEY and CDR2 SMNVEV (reference sequence). As DNA, the CDR3 is TGTGCCAGCAGTGTTTTGGGGAACAGGGGAATTGGTGGCTACACCTTC. Translation gives CASSVLGNRGIGGYTF.

The sample holds a few counts of this clonotype. V usage is TRBV11-3 and J usage is TRBJ1-2; TRBD1 might be the D (6 bases). Germline loops: CDR1 SGHNT, CDR2 YENEEA. With 4 bases removed from V and 2 bases from J, the gap between germline ends came to 14 bases. The CDR3 runs 15 residues. The DNA for the CDR3 is TGTGCCAGCAGCTCAGGGGCATCGGGGAACTATGGCTACACCTTC. Its translation is CASSSGASGNYGYTF.

In nucleotides, the CDR3 is TGTGCCAGCAGCCAAGCCCGACAGGGCGGGCATGGCTACACCTTC. Amino acids: CASSQARQGGHGYTF. The rearrangement uses TRBV28 and TRBJ1-2, with TRBD1 identical over 7 bases. Trimming took 6 bases from V and 6 from J; bases not matched to a gene: 13. Germline loops: CDR1 MDHEN, CDR2 SYDVKM. There are 15 residues in the CDR3.

The chain combines TRBV11-3 with TRBJ1-2, with D uncertain. Germline V gene lookup returns CDR1 SGHNT and CDR2 YENEEA. V was shortened by 5 bases and J by 0 bases, with 10 bases between the two germline ends. The CDR3 extends over 14 amino acids. The chain's CDR3 is CASSPTATNYGYTF. CDR3 nucleotides: TGTGCCAGCAGCCCTACCGCCACTAACTATGGCTACACCTTC.